This is a list of T cell receptor beta chains from one sample in a study of blood T cell repertoires in COVID-19. Using immunoSEQ multiplex PCR, the repertoire was profiled, and TCRdb retains in-frame clones only, with some absent. Here the sample spans roughly 230,000 clones, around 83% being singletons. Sequenced input: peripheral blood. Receptors were obtained from a man aged 35 to 55 with active or convalescent COVID-19. The CDR3 runs from the conserved cysteine through the conserved F or W. Only some rows state a clone size, as once, few, many or a class for expanded clones.

size,V,J,CDR3
.,TRBV20-1,TRBJ2-1,CSAGRGEQFF
once,TRBV6-5,TRBJ1-5,CASLGQGRQPQHF
few,TRBV7-2,TRBJ1-5,CASSSGTGGASSNQPQHF
.,TRBV25-1,TRBJ1-1,CASSEGRANTEAFF
.,TRBV7-9,TRBJ2-2,CASSLMTGELFF
.,TRBV11-3,TRBJ2-7,CASSPGGEDSYEQYF
.,TRBV7-8,TRBJ1-3,CASSLVPDRGRDTIYF
.,TRBV30,TRBJ2-3,CAWSVSDTQYF
.,TRBV9,TRBJ2-7,CASSAQTGGDYEQYF
.,TRBV6-5,TRBJ2-5,CASSYGGGQETQYF
.,TRBV24-1,TRBJ1-5,CATSAGQPNQPQHF
.,TRBV27,TRBJ2-1,CASSLGGRRYNEQFF
.,TRBV9,TRBJ2-5,CASSVGRGPETQYF
.,TRBV3-1/TRBV3-2,TRBJ1-1,CASSQEGDRDRGLTEAFF
.,TRBV5-1,TRBJ2-4,CASSPRTGGPSDIQYF
.,TRBV6-5,TRBJ2-1,CASSPTSGGYEQFF
.,TRBV28,TRBJ2-3,CASSPQPGGWATQYF
.,TRBV23-1,TRBJ2-4,CASSYPDRQGRAKGNIQYF
.,TRBV2,TRBJ1-5,CASSSRQVNQPQHF
.,TRBV7-9,TRBJ1-1,CASTQTGWGTEAFF
once,TRBV6-5,TRBJ2-3,CASSYAPSGGTDTQYF
.,TRBV18,TRBJ1-1,CASSPFDRGHGLNTEAFF
.,TRBV24-1,TRBJ1-1,CATSDTGQGGTEAFF
.,TRBV5-1,TRBJ2-5,CASSLQGSAQETQYF
.,TRBV7-7,TRBJ1-1,CASSSFYMNTEAFF
.,TRBV6-6,TRBJ1-2,CASRDYYGYTF
.,TRBV6-5,TRBJ2-2,CASRTRTGELFF
.,TRBV30,TRBJ2-2,CAWDSDRGTGELFF
.,TRBV6-1,TRBJ2-3,CASSEPSGGADTQYF
.,TRBV5-1,TRBJ2-1,CASSPEGAGGPNEQFF
.,TRBV27,TRBJ2-2,CASSSMGLAGRTGELFF
.,TRBV24-1,TRBJ2-1,CATSDWRTDNEQFF
.,TRBV30,TRBJ1-1,CAWTRTRGNTEAFF
.,TRBV5-6,TRBJ1-2,CASTSPGGSDYGYTF
.,TRBV30,TRBJ1-1,CAWTVNTEAFF
.,TRBV24-1,TRBJ2-2,CATSETSANTGELFF
.,TRBV7-6,TRBJ2-7,CASSMAGKEQYF
.,TRBV24-1,TRBJ1-1,CATRKQGTNTEAFF
.,TRBV7-6,TRBJ2-2,CASSRTGAGINTGELFF
.,TRBV7-9,TRBJ2-1,CASSLSGALYNEQFF
.,TRBV11-1,TRBJ1-6,CASSLVAVNSPLHF
.,TRBV27,TRBJ2-1,CASSTGTGDPYNEQFF
.,TRBV29-1,TRBJ2-7,CSVERLEDYEQYF
.,TRBV4-1,TRBJ1-6,CASSAILGGVNSPLHF
.,TRBV28,TRBJ1-6,CASKGAASSYNSPLHF
once,TRBV5-1,TRBJ2-2,CASSLGQATGELFF
.,TRBV5-8,TRBJ1-2,CASSPIQGAANYGYTF
.,TRBV5-1,TRBJ1-4,CASSLASGNNEKLFF
.,TRBV7-2,TRBJ1-3,CASSLVGGVRNTIYF
few,TRBV18,TRBJ2-7,CASSPGQETYEQYF
.,TRBV24-1,TRBJ2-3,CATSDSTGGRVDTQYF
.,TRBV5-4,TRBJ1-1,CASSWKGVDTEAFF